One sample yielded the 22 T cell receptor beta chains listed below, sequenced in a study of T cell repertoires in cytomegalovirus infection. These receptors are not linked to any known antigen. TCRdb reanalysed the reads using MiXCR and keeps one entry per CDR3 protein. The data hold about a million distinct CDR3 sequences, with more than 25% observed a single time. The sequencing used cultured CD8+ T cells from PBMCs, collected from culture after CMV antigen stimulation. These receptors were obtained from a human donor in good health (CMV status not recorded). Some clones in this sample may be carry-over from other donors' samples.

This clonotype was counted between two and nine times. CDR3 DNA sequence: TGTGCCAGCAGCTTAGATTATGGTTTGACCCAAGAGACCCAGTACTTC. Its translation is CASSLDYGLTQETQYF. J is TRBJ2-5 and V is TRBV11-2; D gene ambiguous. V lost 0 bases and J 1 base, leaving 12 bases between the germline ends. The germline gives CDR1 SGHAT, CDR2 FQNNGV. The length of the CDR3 is 16 residues.

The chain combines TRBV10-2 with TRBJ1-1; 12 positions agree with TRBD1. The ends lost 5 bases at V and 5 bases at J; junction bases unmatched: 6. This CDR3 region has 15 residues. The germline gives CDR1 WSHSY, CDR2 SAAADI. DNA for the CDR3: TGCGCCAGCAGTTCGCGGGACAGGGGGCGGACTGAAGCTTTCTTT. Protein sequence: CASSSRDRGRTEAFF.

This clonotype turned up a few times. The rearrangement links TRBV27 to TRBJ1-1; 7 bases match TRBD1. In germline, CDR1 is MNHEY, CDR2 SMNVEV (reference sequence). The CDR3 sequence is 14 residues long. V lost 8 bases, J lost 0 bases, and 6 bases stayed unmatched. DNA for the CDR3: TGTGCCAGCGCTACGGGACAGTTGAACACTGAAGCTTTCTTT. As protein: CASATGQLNTEAFF.

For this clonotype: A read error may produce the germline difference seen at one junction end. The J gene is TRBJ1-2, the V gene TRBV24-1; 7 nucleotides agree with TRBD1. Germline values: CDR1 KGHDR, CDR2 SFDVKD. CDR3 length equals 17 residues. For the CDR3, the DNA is TGTGTCACCAGTGATCAGGGGGTATCGGCAGCCCCCTATGGCTACACCTTC. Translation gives CVTSDQGVSAAPYGYTF.

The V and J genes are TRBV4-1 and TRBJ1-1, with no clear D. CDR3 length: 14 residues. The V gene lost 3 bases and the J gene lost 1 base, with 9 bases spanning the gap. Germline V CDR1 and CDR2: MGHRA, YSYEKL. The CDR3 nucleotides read TGCGCCAGCAGCCACGGACTGACGAACACTGAAGCTTTCTTT. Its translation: CASSHGLTNTEAFF.

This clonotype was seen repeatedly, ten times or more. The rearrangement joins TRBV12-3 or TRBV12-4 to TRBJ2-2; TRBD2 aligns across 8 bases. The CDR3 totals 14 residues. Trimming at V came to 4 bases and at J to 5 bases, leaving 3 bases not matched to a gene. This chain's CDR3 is CASSSTGGTGELFF. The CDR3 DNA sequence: TGTGCCAGCAGTTCCACGGGGGGGACCGGGGAGCTGTTTTTT.

The CDR3 loop is CASSRQGIRYEQYV. The CDR3 nucleotides read TGTGCCAGCAGCCGACAGGGCATTCGCTACGAGCAGTACGTC. This chain uses TRBV6-2 or TRBV6-3 with TRBJ2-7, with 7 bases identical to TRBD1. The CDR3 covers 14 residues. Germline CDR1 reads MNHEY; CDR2 reads SVGEGT. The V and J ends lost 6 bases and 3 bases, in that order; junction bases with no gene match: 8.

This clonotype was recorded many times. The CDR3 DNA follows: TGTGCCAGCAGCCCGGGGTATGAGCAGTTCTTC. It translates to CASSPGYEQFF. The rearrangement uses TRBV7-6 and TRBJ2-1, with D possibly TRBD2 on 5 matching bases. The CDR3 runs 11 residues. Trimming removed 5 bases at V and 8 bases at J, with 7 bases between. The germline gives CDR1 SGHVS, CDR2 FNYEAQ.

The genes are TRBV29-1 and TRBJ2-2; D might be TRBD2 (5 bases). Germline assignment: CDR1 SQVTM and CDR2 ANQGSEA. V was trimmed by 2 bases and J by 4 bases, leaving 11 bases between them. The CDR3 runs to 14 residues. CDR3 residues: CSVEWGVGTGELFF. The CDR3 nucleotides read TGCAGCGTTGAATGGGGAGTAGGCACCGGGGAGCTGTTTTTT.

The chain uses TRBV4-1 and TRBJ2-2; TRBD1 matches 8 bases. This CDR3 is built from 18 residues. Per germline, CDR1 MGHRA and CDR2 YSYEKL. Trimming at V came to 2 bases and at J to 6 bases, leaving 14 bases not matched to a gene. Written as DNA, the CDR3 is TGCGCCAGCAGCCAACCCGGGGGTTCCGGGACAGGATCCGGGGAGCTGTTTTTT. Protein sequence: CASSQPGGSGTGSGELFF.

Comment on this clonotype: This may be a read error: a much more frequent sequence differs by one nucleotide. The DNA for the CDR3 is TGTGCCAGCAGACTCTTTACAGGGGGCAGCTACGAGCAGTACTTC. It encodes CASRLFTGGSYEQYF. The rearrangement uses TRBV7-2 and TRBJ2-7; the match to TRBD1 covers 9 bases. This CDR3 region has 15 residues. The germline CDR1 and CDR2 sequences are SGHTA and FQGNSA. V trimming: 6 bases; J trimming: 3 bases; junction bases outside the gene matches: 9. The full variable domain, in which reference TRBV7-2 and TRBJ2-7 provide the parts outside the CDR3, is GAGVSQSPSNKVTEKGKDVELRCDPISGHTALYWYRQSLGQGLEFLIYFQGNSAPDKSGLPSDRFSAERTGGSVSTLTIQRTQQEDSAVYLCASRLFTGGSYEQYFGPGTRLTVT.

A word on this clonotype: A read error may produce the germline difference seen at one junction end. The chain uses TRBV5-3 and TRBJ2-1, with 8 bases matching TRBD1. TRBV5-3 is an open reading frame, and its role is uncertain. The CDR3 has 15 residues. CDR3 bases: TGTGCCAGCAGCTTGTGGCAGCAGGGGGCGACTGAGCAGTTCTTC. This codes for CASSLWQQGATEQFF.

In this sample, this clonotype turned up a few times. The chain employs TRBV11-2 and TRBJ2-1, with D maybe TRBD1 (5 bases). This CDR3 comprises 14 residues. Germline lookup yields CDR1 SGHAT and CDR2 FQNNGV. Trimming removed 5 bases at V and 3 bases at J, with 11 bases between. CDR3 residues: CASSPRTYYNEQFF. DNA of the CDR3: TGTGCCAGCAGCCCCCGGACATACTACAATGAGCAGTTCTTC.

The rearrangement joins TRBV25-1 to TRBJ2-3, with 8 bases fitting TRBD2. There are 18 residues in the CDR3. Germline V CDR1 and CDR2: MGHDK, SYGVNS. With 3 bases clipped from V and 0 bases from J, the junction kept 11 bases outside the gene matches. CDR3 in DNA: TGTGCCAGCAGTGATACTAGCGGCTCTTTTCCTAGCACAGATACGCAGTATTTT. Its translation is CASSDTSGSFPSTDTQYF. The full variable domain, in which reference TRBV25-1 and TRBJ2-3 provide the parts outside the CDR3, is EADIYQTPRYLVIGTGKKITLECSQTMGHDKMYWYQQDPGMELHLIHYSYGVNSTEKGDLSSESTVSRIRTEHFPLTLESARPSHTSQYLCASSDTSGSFPSTDTQYFGPGTRLTVL.

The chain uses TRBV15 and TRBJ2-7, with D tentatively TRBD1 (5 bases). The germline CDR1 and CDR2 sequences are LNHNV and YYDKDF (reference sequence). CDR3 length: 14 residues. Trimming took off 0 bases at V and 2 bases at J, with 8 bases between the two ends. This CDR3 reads CATSREGVAYEQYF. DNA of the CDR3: TGTGCCACCAGCAGAGAAGGGGTCGCCTACGAGCAGTACTTC.

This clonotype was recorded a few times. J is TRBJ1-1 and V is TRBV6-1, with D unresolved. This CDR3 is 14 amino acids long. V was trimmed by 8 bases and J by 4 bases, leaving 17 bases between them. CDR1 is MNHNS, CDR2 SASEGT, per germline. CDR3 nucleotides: TGTGCCAGCTGTCTTCAGGTTCGTAGCACTGAAGCTTTCTTT. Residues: CASCLQVRSTEAFF.

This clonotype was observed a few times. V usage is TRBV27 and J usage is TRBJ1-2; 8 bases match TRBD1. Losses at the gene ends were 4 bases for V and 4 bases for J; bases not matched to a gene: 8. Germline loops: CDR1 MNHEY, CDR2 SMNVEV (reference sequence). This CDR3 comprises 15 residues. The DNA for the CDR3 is TGTGCCAGCAGTTCCCTCGGACAGGGCGGCTATGGCTACACCTTC. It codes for CASSSLGQGGYGYTF.

CDR3 DNA sequence: TGTGCCACCCGAAGGGGGGGGGGCACTGAAGCTTTCTTT. Translating gives CATRRGGGTEAFF. V gene TRBV12-3 or TRBV12-4 combines with J gene TRBJ1-1, with D perhaps TRBD1 (6 bases). Between the trimmed V and J ends, which lost 10 bases and 4 bases, there was a span of 16 bases. This CDR3 is 13 amino acids long.

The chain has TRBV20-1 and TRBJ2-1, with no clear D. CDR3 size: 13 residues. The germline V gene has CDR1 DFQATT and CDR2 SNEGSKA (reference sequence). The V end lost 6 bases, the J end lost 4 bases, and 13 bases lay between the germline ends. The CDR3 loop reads CSAPAGEYNEQFF. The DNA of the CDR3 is TGCAGTGCCCCTGCCGGAGAATACAATGAGCAGTTCTTC.

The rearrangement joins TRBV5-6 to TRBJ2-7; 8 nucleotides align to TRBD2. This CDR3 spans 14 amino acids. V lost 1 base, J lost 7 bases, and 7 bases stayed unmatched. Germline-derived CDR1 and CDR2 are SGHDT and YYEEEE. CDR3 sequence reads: CASSLSGGLGEQYV. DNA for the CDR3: TGTGCCAGCAGCTTGTCGGGGGGGCTTGGGGAGCAGTACGTC.

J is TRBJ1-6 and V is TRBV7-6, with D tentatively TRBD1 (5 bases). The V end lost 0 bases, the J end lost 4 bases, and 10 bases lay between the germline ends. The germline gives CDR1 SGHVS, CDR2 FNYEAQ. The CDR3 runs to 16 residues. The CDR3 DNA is TGTGCCAGCAGCTTAGCGGGGCAGGTGTATAATTCACCCCTCCACTTT. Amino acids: CASSLAGQVYNSPLHF.

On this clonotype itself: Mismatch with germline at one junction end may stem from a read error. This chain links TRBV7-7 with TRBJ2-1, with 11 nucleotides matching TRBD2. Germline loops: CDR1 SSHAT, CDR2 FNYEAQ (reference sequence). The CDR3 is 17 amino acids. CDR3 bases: TGTGCTAGCAGCTATACTAGCGGGGGCCTCGGCTACAATGAGCAGTTCTTC. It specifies CASSYTSGGLGYNEQFF.